A selection of T cell receptor beta chains follows, all from one sample in a study of radiotherapy plus CTLA-4 blockade in lung cancer. Sequenced by immunoSEQ multiplex PCR; TCRdb stores in-frame clones only, minus some. The sample holds about 62,000 clones; less than 85% are singletons and the top ten take 2.5% to 3%. This sample comprised peripheral blood, obtained from a patient treated with radiotherapy plus ipilimumab. The receptors shown here come from a human donor with non-small cell lung cancer who had a complete response to radiotherapy plus ipilimumab. CDR3s include the opening cysteine and the closing phenylalanine or tryptophan. The D gene is left open where the match is weak. Only part of the rows carry a size: once, few, many, or a class if the clone is expanded.

j_call	v_call	clone_size	d_call	cdr3_nt	cdr3_aa
TRBJ2-7	TRBV30	-	-	TGTGCCTGGAGTGGAGCCTACGAGCAGTACTTC	CAWSGAYEQYF
TRBJ2-3	TRBV19	-	TRBD1	TGTGCCAGTAGTGGTTGGGGGACAGAGATAGATACGCAGTATTTT	CASSGWGTEIDTQYF
TRBJ1-2	TRBV19	-	-	TGTGCCAGTAGCTTCTCGGACTATGGCTACACCTTC	CASSFSDYGYTF
TRBJ2-7	TRBV6-5	-	-	TGTGCCAGCAGACCCGGACAGCTCTACGAGCAGTACTTC	CASRPGQLYEQYF
TRBJ2-3	TRBV5-1	-	-	TGCGCCAGCAGCTTACAACAACGCCGGGCAGATACGCAGTATTTT	CASSLQQRRADTQYF
TRBJ2-3	TRBV4-1	few	TRBD2	TGCGCCAGCAGCCAAGATTTTGGGCCGACTAGCGGGAGGGCCAGCGGTACGCAGTATTTT	CASSQDFGPTSGRASGTQYF
TRBJ1-5	TRBV2	-	-	TGTGCCAGCAGTGAAGCGCTAAGTAGCAATCAGCCCCAGCATTTT	CASSEALSSNQPQHF
TRBJ2-1	TRBV28	-	TRBD2	TGTGCCAGCAGTCCGACTCTAGCGGGGGACAATGAGCAGTTCTTC	CASSPTLAGDNEQFF
TRBJ2-7	TRBV10-2	-	-	TGCGCCAGCGCGATGCGGGGCTACGAGCAGTACTTC	CASAMRGYEQYF
TRBJ1-5	TRBV7-4	-	-	TGTGCCAGCAGCTTAGCCGTTCCCCGGTTGGCGGCCCGTCAGCCCCAGCATTTT	CASSLAVPRLAARQPQHF
TRBJ2-5	TRBV7-9	-	-	TGTGCCAGCAGCTTAGGGCATCTCCAAGAGACCCAGTACTTC	CASSLGHLQETQYF
TRBJ2-7	TRBV27	once	-	TGTGCCACCTCCGACGATTTTTATTCGAGCGCAGACGAGCAGTACTTC	CATSDDFYSSADEQYF
TRBJ1-1	TRBV6-6	few	-	TGTGCCAGCATCTTACGGTACGGCACTGAAGCTTTCTTT	CASILRYGTEAFF
TRBJ2-3	TRBV6-1	-	TRBD1	TGTGCCAGCAGTGGGACAGGGTCCGATACGCAGTATTTT	CASSGTGSDTQYF
TRBJ2-5	TRBV28	-	-	TGTGCCAGCAGCTCGGACAGGGAGGGGTACCAAGAGACCCAGTACTTC	CASSSDREGYQETQYF
TRBJ2-7	TRBV10-2	-	-	TGCGCCAGCAGAAGCAGGGTGCAATACGAGCAGTACTTC	CASRSRVQYEQYF
TRBJ1-1	TRBV19	few	-	TGTGCCAGTAGTATGCAGGGAGGTCACACTGAAGCTTTCTTT	CASSMQGGHTEAFF
TRBJ2-2	TRBV15	-	-	TGTGCCACCAGCAAAGGGGTTAGCGGAGTCTCTCAGGGCGGGGAGCTGTTTTTT	CATSKGVSGVSQGGELFF
TRBJ2-3	TRBV27	-	TRBD2	TGTGCCAGCAGTCAAACGGGACTAGGGGATACGCAGTATTTT	CASSQTGLGDTQYF
TRBJ2-5	TRBV10-3	-	-	TGTGCCATCAGTGTAAGAGGGTTCCAAGAGACCCAGTACTTC	CAISVRGFQETQYF
TRBJ1-2	TRBV18	-	TRBD1	TGTGCCAGCTCACCAAGGCAGGGGGCACACTATGGCTACACCTTC	CASSPRQGAHYGYTF
TRBJ1-2	TRBV19	-	-	TGTGCCAGTAGTGCCCAGTGGGCCTATGGCTACACCTTC	CASSAQWAYGYTF
TRBJ1-5	TRBV19	few	TRBD1	TGTGCCAGTAGTTTCCCGGGACAGGGCAATCAGCCCCAGCATTTT	CASSFPGQGNQPQHF
TRBJ2-3	TRBV7-8	-	TRBD2	TGTGCCAGCAGCCTCGCCGGGACTAGAGGCACAGATACGCAGTATTTT	CASSLAGTRGTDTQYF
TRBJ2-3	TRBV30	-	-	TGTGCCTGGGCTTCACGGGATACGCAGTATTTT	CAWASRDTQYF
TRBJ1-5	TRBV30	-	-	TGTGCCTGGAGTGTTGCAGACAATCAGCCCCAGCATTTT	CAWSVADNQPQHF
TRBJ2-7	TRBV4-1	-	-	TGCGCCAGCAGTCACATAGAAGACACCTCCTACGAGCAGTACTTC	CASSHIEDTSYEQYF
TRBJ2-1	TRBV27	once	TRBD2	TGTGCCAGCAGTCTAAATTCCTGGCGGGGGACTAGTGTTAAACATGAGCAGTTCTTC	CASSLNSWRGTSVKHEQFF
TRBJ2-1	TRBV2	-	TRBD2	TGTGCCAGCAGTCCCGAGACTAGCGGGGGGCCATTCTTC	CASSPETSGGPFF
TRBJ2-7	TRBV5-6	-	-	TGTGCCAGCAGCTCCAGACGGGTCAGCTCCTACGAGCAGTACTTC	CASSSRRVSSYEQYF